This T cell receptor (beta chain) comes out of a study of T cells expressing NK-cell markers (dated by TCRdb to the early 2020s). About the study as a whole: In sorted CD3+CD56+NKG2C+, CD3+CD56+NKG2C- and CD3+CD56-NKG2C+ T-cell subsets from 7 or 8 donors, TCR beta-chain repertoires were profiled. Of the eight sequenced donors, seven were found to be HCMV-seropositive and one was found to be HCMV-seronegative. The study sequenced eight donors, all healthy volunteers chosen at random: three men and five women. The libraries were sequenced on Illumina HiSeq 2000/2500, MiSeq or NextSeq, producing 2 x 150 bp reads.

HCMV serostatus was determined by detecting HCMV-specific IgG in serum with a commercial ELISA kit. Peripheral blood mononuclear cells were isolated from blood by Ficoll density gradient centrifugation. Its CDR3 holds 18 amino acids, cysteine through phenylalanine. The nucleotide record is missing. The germline V gene sets CDR1 to MNHEY and CDR2 to SVGEGT. The paper as a whole reports these results and caveats: It remained unclear whether the expanded NKG2C-expressing T cell clones were specific for HCMV antigens. Those dominant clonotypes were again the most abundant among CD3+CD56-NKG2C+ cells in four donors, at roughly 25-60.1%. In about six donors, the dominant CD3+CD56+NKG2C+ clonotypes were found to rank among the top 10 CD8+ clonotypes and to make up about 1.0-7.5% of CD8+ T cells.

About this clonotype: The target of this receptor is not known.

Sequencing was performed on an Illumina HiSeq 2000. The TCR beta cDNA libraries were made using 5'RACE template switching, a step that added both a universal primer site and unique molecular identifiers. Priming for cDNA synthesis came from the TCR beta constant segment, and two successive PCR amplification steps followed. The original pipeline was this. Reads were demultiplexed and grouped by UMI with MIGEC, and clonotypes were assembled and quantified with MiTCR. To exclude erroneous sequences, any TCR cDNA sequence not supported by at least two reads was discarded. Downstream repertoire analysis used the tcR package, and clonotypes were matched across fractions by CDR3 nucleotide sequence plus V segment. Antigen specificity was annotated against VDJdb with VDJmatch, allowing one amino acid substitution in CDR3. TCRdb reprocessed the reads and provides one entry for every CDR3 protein sequence; no DNA is given. Here the V and J calls rest on TCRdb's processing, not on the authors' analysis. The sample's clone listing holds hundreds of thousands of distinct CDR3 sequences. 3.5% to 5% of the sample rests with the top ten.

The sequenced material came from blood T cells: a sorted CD56 or NKG2C T cell subset, CD4+ or CD8+ T cells, or bulk PBMC T cells (not recorded which). The TCR comes from a woman between 18 and 75 years old in good health. The chain is assembled from TRBV6-2 or TRBV6-3 and TRBJ1-5. The CDR3 in this case is CASSYPARSPVSNQPQHF.